This TCR beta chain was captured by sequencing in a study of T-cell reconstitution after alpha-beta-depleted transplantation in children. Study-wide results and caveats: Day-60 TCRbeta diversity that was high in some patients was derived from surviving recipient T cells and thymic progenitors. T-cell counts and diversity were attributed mostly to newly produced T cells one year after transplant. Several hundred graft clones that had expanded were reportedly the source of alpha-beta T cells about two months after transplant.

The table lists this clonotype with a few counts. Its antigen remains unidentified. Preparation of the TCRbeta library involved a method that used unique molecular identifiers. A single record per CDR3 protein comes from TCRdb applying MiXCR to the PCR reads. Here the sample spans some 550,000 distinct CDR3 sequences, 23% being singletons. The source was PBMCs, mostly from graft donor cells, collected 360 days after TCRalphabeta/CD19-depleted stem cell transplant. The TCR originated in a boy younger than two who had a stem cell transplant for acute myeloid leukemia, so the T cells may come from the graft donor.

The CDR3 protein is CASSVAGANNEQFF. The CDR3 region has the DNA TGTGCCAGCAGTGTAGCGGGGGCCAACAATGAGCAGTTCTTC. The chain is built from TRBV6-4 and TRBJ2-1; TRBD2 matches 9 bases. Germline trimming cut 4 bases from V and 5 bases from J; bases unmatched to any gene: 3. The CDR3 totals 14 residues. The germline gives CDR1 MRHNA, CDR2 SNTAGT.